This T cell receptor (beta chain) was recovered during a study of shared clonotypes between healthy human individuals. The method was immunoSEQ multiplex PCR; TCRdb's version includes in-frame clones alone and lacks a portion of them. This sample carries roughly 300,000 clones, around four fifths of them seen once, and the ten largest clones take roughly a tenth. Trimming removed 10 bases from V and 0 bases from J; junction bases left unmatched: 11. The CDR3 consists of 16 residues. In germline, CDR1 is MDHEN, CDR2 SYDVKM. Sequenced input: memory CD4+ T cells sorted from blood. Documented subset: CD45RA-negative fraction. The chain links TRBV28 to TRBJ2-7, with 11 nucleotides matching TRBD2. The receptor was derived from a man aged 25-40 years in good health. The CDR3 here is CATTRPSGGSSYEQYF. The DNA for the CDR3 is TGTGCCACCACTAGACCTAGCGGGGGGAGCTCCTACGAGCAGTACTTC.